This is a list of T cell receptor beta chains from one sample in a study of sequential checkpoint blockade in melanoma. Only in-frame clones appear in the TCRdb table, and some are missing; sequencing was by immunoSEQ multiplex PCR. The data contain approximately 17,000 clones, approximately 93% of them seen just once; the ten biggest clones take up 24%. The source material was CD8+ T cells sorted from blood (inferred from file names), sampled from a patient given nivolumab and ipilimumab in sequence. The source is a human donor with melanoma. Each CDR3 is given with its conserved first and last residue.

TRBV28 | CASSLIGYPEAFF
TRBV25-1 | CASKNRGYEKLFF
TRBV11-2 | CASSLSPLRGRDYEQYF
TRBV12-5 | CASGQNRTIGSYEQYF
TRBV28 | CASSSHREYGYTF
TRBV30 | CAWSRAGVDYEQYF
TRBV19 | CATRPGQGPYEQYF
TRBV5-8 | CASSGSDGFRGQPQHF
TRBV28 | CASSLIASYGYTF
TRBV9 | CASSVGTGSEQYF
TRBV7-8 | CASSVGGNGGYTF
TRBV19 | CASSPTGTSSEQYF
TRBV5-6 | CASSLSGLAFF
TRBV7-3 | CASSLSSGPNTEAFF
TRBV6-1 | CAARLAGDYEQYF
TRBV7-8 | CASRDRTYEQYF
TRBV27 | CASSPARADSPLHF
TRBV7-2 | CASSSAAGGRLYEQYF
TRBV27 | CASSLTGSGNTIYF
TRBV7-9 | CASSLASGGDEQYF
TRBV28 | CASSYPPGGRYEQYF
TRBV4-1 | CASSQPTGFVNEKLFF
TRBV5-8 | CASSPGGYTEAFF
TRBV30 | CAWGLDLQYF
TRBV27 | CASSLLSRDQPQHF
TRBV2 | CASPPRGVDTQYF
TRBV19 | CASTPEGGSNYGYTF
TRBV5-5 | CASSLDRNTEAFF
TRBV23-1 | CARPRELMNTEAFF
TRBV19 | CASSHRGYTEAFF
TRBV7-6 | CASSPYTDRVHEQYF
TRBV28 | CASTPGLAATYEQYF
TRBV15 | CATSRARTTSTFF
TRBV27 | CASSLKWTGGIAYEQYF
TRBV14 | CASSPHSTGGNYGYTF
TRBV6-6 | CASSSLSTEAFF
TRBV14 | CASSQQSTESTLDTEAFF
TRBV28 | CASSYRGRTEAFF
TRBV14 | CASSQEQGVFMNTEAFF
TRBV4-1 | CASSRPGLYEQYF
TRBV29-1 | CSVAGRGQRYEQYF
TRBV13 | CASSLGLAGSYEQYF
TRBV4-3 | CASSQDGTGRLYTEAFF
TRBV4-2 | CASSLTESGANVLTF
TRBV11-2 | CASSLGPAGGTEAFF
TRBV5-6 | CASSLLAGITYEQYF
TRBV5-1 | CASSPEGQAFGNTIYF
TRBV9 | CASSATLAGSHEQYF